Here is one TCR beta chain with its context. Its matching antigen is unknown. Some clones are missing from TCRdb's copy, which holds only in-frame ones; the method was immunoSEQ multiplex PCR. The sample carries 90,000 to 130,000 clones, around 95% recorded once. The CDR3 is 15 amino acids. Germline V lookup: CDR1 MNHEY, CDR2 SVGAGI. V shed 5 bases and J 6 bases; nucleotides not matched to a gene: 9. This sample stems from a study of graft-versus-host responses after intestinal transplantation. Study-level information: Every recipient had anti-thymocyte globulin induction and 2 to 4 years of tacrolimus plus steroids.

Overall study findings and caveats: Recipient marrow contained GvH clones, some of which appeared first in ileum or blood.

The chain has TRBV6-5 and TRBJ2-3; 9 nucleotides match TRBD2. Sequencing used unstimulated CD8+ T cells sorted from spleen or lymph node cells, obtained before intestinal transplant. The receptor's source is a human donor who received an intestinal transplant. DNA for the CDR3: TGTGCCAGCAGTCTCAGCGGGGGGAGCCAGGATACGCAGTATTTT. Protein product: CASSLSGGSQDTQYF.